The 7 T cell receptor beta chains given below trace back to one sample, sequenced in a study of blood T cell repertoires in COVID-19. Repertoires were generated with immunoSEQ multiplex PCR, while TCRdb's copy carries only in-frame clones and drops some. Found here are about 200,000 clones, around 86% of them singletons; the top ten hold approximately 7.6%. Source material: peripheral blood. These TCRs come from a woman aged 80 or over with COVID-19, enrolled during active disease.

V usage is TRBV20-1 and J usage is TRBJ1-2, with D maybe TRBD1 (5 bases). V was shortened by 3 bases and J by 7 bases, with 9 bases between the two germline ends. CDR1 is DFQATT and CDR2 is SNEGSKA in the germline V gene (reference sequence). The CDR3 has 11 residues. CDR3 DNA: TGCAGTGCTAGTTCGGGGGTTGGCTACACCTTC. Amino acids: CSASSGVGYTF.

This clone came up once. This rearrangement joins TRBV30 to TRBJ2-2; D is possibly TRBD1 (5 bases). The CDR3 consists of 13 residues. Trimming pared 2 bases from V and 5 bases from J, leaving 9 bases between. The V gene's germline CDR1 is GTSNPN and CDR2 SVGIG (reference sequence). CDR3 sequence (DNA): TGTGCCTGGAGTCCTCAGGGAACCGGGGAGCTGTTTTTT. Its translation is CAWSPQGTGELFF.

About this clone itself: The sample contains more than one DNA sequence encoding this CDR3. The J gene is TRBJ1-2, the V gene TRBV4-1; no clear D. V gave up 6 bases and J gave up 8 bases, with 13 bases separating them. This CDR3 is built from 12 residues. CDR1 and CDR2 (germline): MGHRA, YSYEKL. The CDR3 here is CASSPPGRGYTF. The CDR3 nucleotides read TGCGCCAGCAGTCCGCCCGGCAGGGGCTACACCTTC.

The genes are TRBV18 and TRBJ2-3; a weak D match, TRBD1 (5 bases). Trimming left V 0 bases short and J 3 bases short, with 7 bases between. CDR1 is KGHSH and CDR2 is LQKENI in the germline V gene. The CDR3 has 14 amino acids. CDR3 sequence reads: CASSPPKGTDTQYF. The CDR3 region has the DNA TGTGCCAGCTCACCACCCAAGGGGACAGATACGCAGTATTTT.

In regard to this clone: The germline gene is not matched at one end of the junction; a read error may be the cause. CDR3 protein: CASGLGISSGLGSSILYNEQFF. CDR3 bases: TGTGCTAGTGGCTTGGGGATTTCTAGCGGTCTAGGGAGCAGTATATTATACAATGAGCAGTTCTTC. The chain carries TRBV12-5 and TRBJ2-1, with 7 bases fitting TRBD2. Looked up from germline, CDR1 is LGHNT and CDR2 is FRNRAP. The CDR3 covers 22 residues. Full variable domain (rest looked up from reference TRBV12-5 and TRBJ2-1): DARVTQTPRHKVTEMGQEVTMRCQPILGHNTVFWYRQTMMQGLELLAYFRNRAPLDDSGMPKDRFSAEMPDATLATLKIQPSEPRDSAVYFCASGLGISSGLGSSILYNEQFFGPGTRLTVL.

The V call is TRBV5-1, the J call TRBJ2-5; D is unresolved. In germline, CDR1 is SGHRS, CDR2 YFSETQ. This CDR3 region has 14 residues. Between the trimmed V and J ends, which lost 4 bases and 5 bases, there was a span of 15 bases. The CDR3 loop reads CASSPKPATETQYF. Written as DNA, the CDR3 is TGCGCCAGCAGCCCGAAACCTGCTACGGAGACCCAGTACTTC.

The chain employs TRBV18 and TRBJ2-5; D gene ambiguous. The V end lost 2 bases, the J end lost 5 bases, and 9 bases lay between the germline ends. The CDR3 loop spans 13 amino acids. CDR1 and CDR2 from the germline V gene are KGHSH and LQKENI. The CDR3: CASSPSTPETQYF. Written as DNA, the CDR3 is TGTGCCAGCTCACCATCAACTCCGGAGACCCAGTACTTC. Looking up the rest from reference TRBV18 and TRBJ2-5 gives the full variable domain: NAGVMQNPRHLVRRRGQEARLRCSPMKGHSHVYWYRQLPEEGLKFMVYLQKENIIDESGMPKERFSAEFPKEGPSILRIQQVVRGDSAAYFCASSPSTPETQYFGPGTRLLVL.